This T cell receptor (beta chain) was sequenced for a study of shared clonotypes between healthy human individuals. Overall study: Each donor contributed plates that comprised three CD4 naive, three CD4 memory, two CD8 naive and one CD8 memory.

This clone was seen only once. As yet, its antigen is unknown. The trim removed 3 bases at V and 5 bases at J, leaving 6 bases unmatched. CDR3 length equals 15 residues. The germline V gene encodes CDR1 SGHRS and CDR2 YFSETQ. Researchers divided each subset's genomic DNA evenly across several immunoSEQ plates. The table came from immunoSEQ multiplex PCR; TCRdb's copy has only in-frame clones and leaves some out. The table lists approximately 810,000 clones, around 92% of them singletons. Terminally differentiated effector memory CD45RA+ cells were excluded by CCR7 positive selection of CD45RO-negative cells. Study conclusions and caveats: A handful of donors showed sharing of around 5% of naive CD4 clonotypes.

The receptor was isolated from a man aged 30-40 years in good health. Sequences were obtained from naive CD8+ T cells sorted from blood. The chain joins TRBV5-1 to TRBJ2-2; 8 bases align to TRBD1. The CDR3 nucleotides read TGCGCCAGCAGCTCCGGGACAGGCGAGACCGGGGAGCTGTTTTTT. Protein sequence: CASSSGTGETGELFF.